The clone carrying this T cell receptor beta chain was seen a single time. The antigen is unknown. PCR used 60 Vbeta primers and 13 Jbeta primers. Some clones are missing from TCRdb's copy, which holds only in-frame ones; the method was immunoSEQ multiplex PCR. This table holds some 97,000 clones, 79% found once. Trimming left V 9 bases short and J 0 bases short, with 13 bases between. Germline CDR1 reads LNHDA; CDR2 reads SQIVND (reference sequence). This CDR3 comprises 14 residues. The data belong to a study of cytomegalovirus exposure and HLA in healthy donors. Study-level results: Most observed TCR sequences were rare, whereas some public TCRs were detected in many donors. Earlier analysis found most TCR beta V segments productive about 87% or about 30% of the time. For TCR beta chains, V- and J-gene trimming was later linked to a missense DCLRE1C variant.

What was sequenced was PBMCs. This receptor was obtained from a female donor in good health and CMV-seropositive. The J gene is TRBJ2-3, the V gene TRBV19; the D gene is possibly TRBD1 (6 bases). The CDR3 DNA is TGTGCCAGCCGGGACATCCCTAGCACAGATACGCAGTATTTT. It translates to CASRDIPSTDTQYF.